The 24 T cell receptor beta chains given below trace back to one sample, sequenced in a study of siplizumab effects on memory and regulatory T cells. The table came from immunoSEQ multiplex PCR; TCRdb's copy has only in-frame clones and leaves some out. The table has approximately 60,000 clones, roughly 96% seen once; the top ten hold 0.08% to 0.1%. The sample comprised naive CD8+ T cells sorted from blood. These receptors all stem from a human donor in good health.

The chain joins TRBV19 to TRBJ2-5; the match to TRBD2 covers 9 bases. Trimming removed 5 bases from V and 0 bases from J; junction bases left unmatched: 4. The CDR3 totals 15 residues. Germline CDR1 LNHDA, CDR2 SQIVND (reference sequence). The CDR3 sequence is CASSGSGGYQETQYF. CDR3 bases: TGTGCCAGTAGTGGAAGCGGGGGGTACCAAGAGACCCAGTACTTC.

The DNA for the CDR3 is TGCAGTGCTGAGTGGGACGAGCAGTTCTTC. Translating it yields CSAEWDEQFF. The chain couples TRBV20-1 to TRBJ2-1, with D perhaps matching TRBD1 or TRBD2 (5 bases each). Germline lookup yields CDR1 DFQATT and CDR2 SNEGSKA (reference sequence). The CDR3 extends over 10 amino acids. Trimming shortened V by 5 bases and J by 10 bases, and 9 bases separated the two germline ends.

This sequence joins TRBV30 and TRBJ1-5, with D unresolved. Germline V gene sequence: CDR1 GTSNPN, CDR2 SVGIG (reference sequence). V was clipped by 4 bases and J by 8 bases, with 15 bases between them. CDR3 length: 13 residues. CDR3 sequence reads: CAWKGLGREPQHF. The CDR3 DNA sequence: TGTGCCTGGAAGGGTCTAGGGAGGGAGCCCCAGCATTTT.

CDR3 sequence reads: CASSWGQGEEQYF. CDR3 coding DNA: TGTGCCAGCAGCTGGGGACAGGGAGAGGAGCAGTACTTC. This rearrangement joins TRBV5-6 to TRBJ2-7; 9 positions match TRBD1. There are 13 residues in the CDR3. The J segment lost 7 bases and the V segment lost 3 bases, leaving 5 bases of the junction unmatched. Germline CDR1 SGHDT, CDR2 YYEEEE.

V and J are TRBV7-2 and TRBJ2-3, with D unclear. Trimming stripped 1 base from V and 2 bases from J, with 7 bases between. This CDR3 is built from 14 residues. The germline V gene encodes CDR1 SGHTA and CDR2 FQGNSA. CDR3 DNA: TGTGCCAGCAGCTTAGATCTGTCCACAGATACGCAGTATTTT. Translated, it gives CASSLDLSTDTQYF.

The chain employs TRBV28 and TRBJ1-5, with D unclear. The CDR3 covers 14 residues. Per the germline V gene, CDR1 is MDHEN and CDR2 is SYDVKM. The V end lost 7 bases, the J end lost 0 bases, and 10 bases lay between the germline ends. CDR3 DNA sequence: TGTGCCAGCAACGGGATATATAGCAATCAGCCCCAGCATTTT. Amino acid sequence: CASNGIYSNQPQHF.

The chain carries TRBV4-1 and TRBJ2-3; D gene uncertain. V was trimmed by 0 bases and J by 0 bases, leaving 7 bases between them. The CDR3 contains 15 residues. CDR1 is MGHRA and CDR2 is YSYEKL in the germline V gene. In nucleotides, the CDR3 is TGCGCCAGCAGCCAAGAACGGCCTAGCACAGATACGCAGTATTTT. Its translation is CASSQERPSTDTQYF.

This sequence joins TRBV2 and TRBJ2-3, with no clear D. V was shortened by 1 base and J by 2 bases, with 13 bases between the two germline ends. The CDR3 totals 16 residues. Germline assignment: CDR1 SNHLY and CDR2 FYNNEI. For the CDR3, the DNA is TGTGCCAGCAGTGAAGAGGGTAGCCTTTACACAGATACGCAGTATTTT. As protein: CASSEEGSLYTDTQYF.

The V and J genes are TRBV7-6 and TRBJ1-6, with a weak D call TRBD1 (5 bases). The CDR3 runs 19 residues. CDR1 and CDR2 from the germline V gene are SGHVS and FNYEAQ. Between the trimmed V and J ends, which lost 0 bases and 5 bases, there was a span of 20 bases. DNA of the CDR3: TGTGCCAGCAGCTTAGCGATTCGGCAGTGGGGGGATAATAATTCACCCCTCCACTTT. Translated: CASSLAIRQWGDNNSPLHF. The complete variable domain, with remaining parts taken from reference TRBV7-6 and TRBJ1-6, reads GAGVSQSPRYKVTKRGQDVALRCDPISGHVSLYWYRQALGQGPEFLTYFNYEAQQDKSGLPNDRFSAERPEGSISTLTIQRTEQRDSAMYRCASSLAIRQWGDNNSPLHFGNGTRLTVT.

This chain joins TRBV5-6 and TRBJ2-3; D is ambiguous. The CDR3 runs to 13 residues. The germline V and J ends were trimmed by 0 bases and 4 bases, with 6 bases remaining between them. The germline gives CDR1 SGHDT, CDR2 YYEEEE. DNA for the CDR3: TGTGCCAGCAGCTTGGAAGTTGCAGATACGCAGTATTTT. It translates to CASSLEVADTQYF.

The gene calls are TRBV7-2 and TRBJ2-1, with D unclear. CDR3 length: 14 amino acids. The V end lost 3 bases, the J end lost 4 bases, and 10 bases lay between the germline ends. Per germline, CDR1 SGHTA and CDR2 FQGNSA. CDR3 residues: CASSFFATYNEQFF. For the CDR3, the DNA is TGTGCCAGCAGCTTCTTCGCGACATACAATGAGCAGTTCTTC.

The chain carries TRBV6-1 and TRBJ2-1, with D possibly matching TRBD2 (5 bases). CDR1 and CDR2 from the germline V gene are MNHNS and SASEGT. This CDR3 is 13 amino acids long. The germline V and J ends were trimmed by 5 bases and 7 bases, with 12 bases remaining between them. CDR3 coding DNA: TGTGCCAGCAGTCGGGGTACGACGAATGAGCAGTTCTTC. It specifies CASSRGTTNEQFF.

This chain connects TRBV19 to TRBJ2-1; no definite D call. Germline assignment: CDR1 LNHDA and CDR2 SQIVND (reference sequence). The CDR3 runs 15 residues. V lost 1 base and J lost 0, with 7 bases in between. In DNA, the CDR3 is TGTGCCAGTAGTATAGTGGCTAGCTCCTACAATGAGCAGTTCTTC. Translated: CASSIVASSYNEQFF.

The chain employs TRBV19 and TRBJ1-1; no clear D. In germline, CDR1 is LNHDA, CDR2 SQIVND (reference sequence). The CDR3 consists of 15 residues. The V and J ends lost 1 base and 4 bases respectively, with 13 bases between them. For the CDR3, the DNA is TGTGCCAGTAGTATAGGTGCCGCCATGGTCACTGAAGCTTTCTTT. Amino acid sequence: CASSIGAAMVTEAFF.

The CDR3, as DNA: TGTGCCAGCAGCTTAGCCCCCCCAGAATTGAACACTGAAGCTTTCTTT. Encoded protein: CASSLAPPELNTEAFF. The chain links TRBV7-6 to TRBJ1-1; D ambiguous. CDR3 size: 16 residues. V dropped 0 bases and J dropped 0 bases, with 11 bases sitting between them. Germline-derived CDR1 and CDR2 are SGHVS and FNYEAQ. Looking up the rest from reference TRBV7-6 and TRBJ1-1 gives the full variable domain: GAGVSQSPRYKVTKRGQDVALRCDPISGHVSLYWYRQALGQGPEFLTYFNYEAQQDKSGLPNDRFSAERPEGSISTLTIQRTEQRDSAMYRCASSLAPPELNTEAFFGQGTRLTVV.

The gene calls are TRBV4-2 and TRBJ2-7; D unclear. Germline loops: CDR1 LGHNA, CDR2 YNFKEQ. V was shortened by 4 bases and J by 4 bases, with 14 bases between the two germline ends. This CDR3 is 14 amino acids long. CDR3 amino acids: CASSPGAAPYEQYF. CDR3 DNA: TGTGCCAGCAGCCCCGGCGCGGCGCCGTACGAGCAGTACTTC.

The chain joins TRBV9 to TRBJ1-5; TRBD1 might be the D (6 bases). Trimming left V 4 bases short and J 7 bases short, with 9 bases between. In germline, CDR1 is SGDLS, CDR2 YYNGEE. The CDR3 consists of 12 residues. The CDR3 is CASSWGRQPQHF. Written as DNA, the CDR3 is TGTGCCAGCAGCTGGGGGCGGCAGCCCCAGCATTTT.

J is TRBJ2-2 and V is TRBV7-6; D is perhaps TRBD2 (6 bases). Germline values: CDR1 SGHVS, CDR2 FNYEAQ. Trimming stripped 5 bases from V and 9 bases from J, with 19 bases between. CDR3 length equals 15 residues. Here the CDR3 reads CASSPAGTPFRELFF. The CDR3 region has the DNA TGTGCCAGCAGCCCCGCCGGGACTCCCTTCCGGGAGCTGTTTTTT.

V usage is TRBV4-1 and J usage is TRBJ2-7; possibly TRBD2 for D (6 bases). Per the germline V gene, CDR1 is MGHRA and CDR2 is YSYEKL. The V gene lost 3 bases and the J gene lost 2 bases, with 14 bases spanning the gap. The CDR3 covers 15 residues. CDR3 nucleotides: TGCGCCAGCAGCCACGGGGGTAGCCGACCCTACGAGCAGTACTTC. This translates into CASSHGGSRPYEQYF.

This chain uses TRBV6-1 with TRBJ2-5; D is ambiguous. The CDR3 contains 11 residues. CDR1 MNHNS and CDR2 SASEGT come from the germline V gene. V was trimmed by 7 bases and J by 1 base, leaving 4 bases between them. The CDR3 DNA follows: TGTGCCAGCATGATCCAAGAGACCCAGTACTTC. Amino acid sequence: CASMIQETQYF.

This clone was found once. The chain has TRBV4-1 and TRBJ2-7; TRBD1 matches 8 bases. The V gene's germline CDR1 is MGHRA and CDR2 YSYEKL. This CDR3 spans 16 amino acids. J was trimmed by 5 bases and V by 2 bases; bases with no gene match: 11. In DNA, the CDR3 is TGCGCCAGCAGCCAAAAAGACAGGGGCACCCCCCACGAGCAGTACTTC. It codes for CASSQKDRGTPHEQYF.

This rearrangement joins TRBV4-1 to TRBJ2-7; D remains ambiguous. The V end was cut by 1 base, the J end by 1 base, with 8 bases between. Germline CDR1 MGHRA, CDR2 YSYEKL. The CDR3 covers 14 residues. CDR3 protein: CASSQGMGSYEQYF. CDR3 coding DNA: TGCGCCAGCAGCCAAGGGATGGGGTCCTACGAGCAGTACTTC.

This chain uses TRBV27 with TRBJ2-7; tentatively, D is TRBD2 (5 bases). This CDR3 comprises 13 residues. The V end was cut by 5 bases, the J end by 2 bases, with 10 bases between. Germline loops: CDR1 MNHEY, CDR2 SMNVEV (reference sequence). For the CDR3, the DNA is TGTGCCAGCAGTCCCCGGGGTCCCTACGAGCAGTACTTC. It translates to CASSPRGPYEQYF.

The gene calls are TRBV6-5 and TRBJ1-1, with D perhaps TRBD1 (5 bases). With 2 bases removed from V and 5 bases from J, the gap between germline ends came to 9 bases. Germline V CDR1 and CDR2: MNHEY, SVGAGI. The CDR3 is 13 amino acids. CDR3 protein: CASSYGGDTEAFF. The CDR3 DNA sequence: TGTGCCAGCAGTTACGGAGGGGATACTGAAGCTTTCTTT.